These T cell receptor beta chains were read from a single sample in a study of CD8 T cells in Susac syndrome. TCRdb reprocessed the immunoSEQ multiplex PCR reads with MiXCR, giving one entry per CDR3 protein. The data show approximately 200,000 distinct CDR3 sequences, around 95% seen once. The sample taken for sequencing was CD4+ T cells from PBMCs. The receptors come from a human donor with multiple sclerosis. Both conserved end residues are part of each CDR3. The D gene is left open where the match is weak. Clone size appears in some rows only: once, few, many, or a class for an expanded clone.

size,V,J,D,DNA,CDR3
once,TRBV6-5,TRBJ2-5,TRBD1,TGTGCCAGCAGAGAACAGGGGCGGGAGACCCAGTACTTC,CASREQGRETQYF
NA,TRBV11-2,TRBJ1-2,NA,TGTGCCAGCAGCCCCCGGGGGACCGCCGAGAGTGGCTACACCTTC,CASSPRGTAESGYTF
NA,TRBV30,TRBJ1-2,NA,TGTGCCTGGAGTAAACAGGGAGGTTCTGCTGGTGGCTACACCTTC,CAWSKQGGSAGGYTF
once,TRBV27,TRBJ1-2,NA,TGTGCCAGCAGTTATGGGGCAGGACGGGGTATAACGAATGGCTACACCTTC,CASSYGAGRGITNGYTF
NA,TRBV3-1,TRBJ2-4,NA,TGTGCCAGCAGCCAGCCCCAGTGGGGGAATCAAAACATTCAGTACTTC,CASSQPQWGNQNIQYF
NA,TRBV29-1,TRBJ1-2,NA,TGCAGCGTCGCCTCAACAGGGACTACTGGCTACACCTTC,CSVASTGTTGYTF
NA,TRBV19,TRBJ1-5,NA,TGTGCCAGTACCCCGAGGCCGGGGATTGGCAATCAGCCCCAGCATTTT,CASTPRPGIGNQPQHF
NA,TRBV3-1,TRBJ2-1,TRBD1,TGTGCCAGCAGCCAAGCGGGACAGGGGGCGCGAAATGAGCAGTTCTTC,CASSQAGQGARNEQFF
NA,TRBV3-1,TRBJ1-5,NA,TGTGCCAGCGGCCCCGGAGGAGTGGAGGGGCAGCCCCAGCATTTT,CASGPGGVEGQPQHF
once,TRBV29-1,TRBJ1-1,TRBD1,TGCAGCGGATTTTCAGGGGGAATAAACACTGAAGCTTTCTTT,CSGFSGGINTEAFF
once,TRBV9,TRBJ2-3,NA,TGTGCCAGCAGCGTAGCCGGGCCTACCGCGGCGCATACGCAGTATTTT,CASSVAGPTAAHTQYF
once,TRBV30,TRBJ2-2,NA,TGTGCCTGGAGTGGAAGTAACACCGGGGAGCTGTTTTTT,CAWSGSNTGELFF
NA,TRBV28,TRBJ1-2,NA,TGTGCCAGCAGTTTCGGCGGTTCCGGAGGATATGGCTACACCTTC,CASSFGGSGGYGYTF
NA,TRBV7-8,TRBJ1-6,NA,TGTGCCAGCAGCGGTTCAGGGGCCTCTAATTCACCCCTCCACTTT,CASSGSGASNSPLHF
NA,TRBV27,TRBJ2-3,NA,TGTGCCAGCAGTCCCCGACGGACTAGCACAGATACGCAGTATTTT,CASSPRRTSTDTQYF
NA,TRBV29-1,TRBJ2-5,NA,TGCAGCGTTGCCGAAGCAGGGAAAGTGGAGACCCAGTACTTC,CSVAEAGKVETQYF
NA,TRBV30,TRBJ1-2,NA,TGTGCCTGGTCGGAACAGGTGGGAGGCCGCTACACCTTC,CAWSEQVGGRYTF
few,TRBV30,TRBJ1-2,NA,TGTGCCTGTGCCGGGGTTTACTATGGCTACACCTTC,CACAGVYYGYTF
NA,TRBV27,TRBJ2-2,NA,TGTGCCAGCAGTGTGTCCAGGGCAAACGGGGAGCTGTTTTTT,CASSVSRANGELFF
NA,TRBV9,TRBJ2-1,TRBD2,TGTGCCAGCAGCGTATCCGCGGGGGGCTACAATGAGCAGTTCTTC,CASSVSAGGYNEQFF
NA,TRBV20-1,TRBJ2-3,NA,TGCAGTGCTATCTCACAGGGCACAGATACGCAGTATTTT,CSAISQGTDTQYF
NA,TRBV29-1,TRBJ1-5,NA,TGCAGCGTTGGGTTGAGCAATCAGCCCCAGCATTTT,CSVGLSNQPQHF
NA,TRBV20-1,TRBJ2-7,NA,TGCAGTGCTAGAGGGGGCAGTGAAACCTACGAGCAGTACTTC,CSARGGSETYEQYF
NA,TRBV18,TRBJ1-1,NA,TGTGCCAGCTCACCACTGACGGAAGTTGGCACTGAAGCTTTCTTT,CASSPLTEVGTEAFF
NA,TRBV25-1,TRBJ1-1,NA,TGTGCCAGCAGTGCCCGGAAGGGTCTCGTAGGGAAGACTGAAGCTTTCTTT,CASSARKGLVGKTEAFF
NA,TRBV7-9,TRBJ1-2,NA,TGTGCCAGCAGCTTCGCACCAGCTAACTATGGCTACACCTTC,CASSFAPANYGYTF
NA,TRBV29-1,TRBJ2-3,NA,TGCAGCGTTGAGCCCCTCAGCACAGATACGCAGTATTTT,CSVEPLSTDTQYF
NA,TRBV29-1,TRBJ2-6,NA,TGCAGCGTTGTGGGCTCTGGGGCCAACGTCCTGACTTTC,CSVVGSGANVLTF
NA,TRBV27,TRBJ1-2,TRBD1,TGTGCCAGCGCTAGAGGACAGGGCGGCTATGGCTACACCTTC,CASARGQGGYGYTF
NA,TRBV19,TRBJ1-5,NA,TGTGCCAGTAGTATAGGTCCGGGGTTCAGCAATCAGCCCCAGCATTTT,CASSIGPGFSNQPQHF
NA,TRBV3-1,TRBJ1-6,NA,TGTGCCAGCAGCCAAGAGAACCGAGCTAATTCACCCCTCCACTTT,CASSQENRANSPLHF
NA,TRBV20-1,TRBJ2-1,TRBD2,TGCAGTGCTTACTCTAGCGGACACAATGAGCAGTTCTTC,CSAYSSGHNEQFF
NA,TRBV30,TRBJ1-5,TRBD1,TGTGCCTTCGACAGGGGAAGCAATCAGCCCCAGCATTTT,CAFDRGSNQPQHF
few,TRBV30,TRBJ2-1,TRBD2,TGTGCCTGGTCAGCGGGGAGCTCCTACAATGAGCAGTTCTTC,CAWSAGSSYNEQFF
NA,TRBV7-6,TRBJ2-1,NA,TGTGCCAGCGCATCCGGGGTGCAAAACAATGAGCAGTTCTTC,CASASGVQNNEQFF
NA,TRBV24-1,TRBJ2-3,NA,TGTGCCACTTCGACAGGACCGGGAGGAACAGATACGCAGTATTTT,CATSTGPGGTDTQYF
NA,TRBV12-3/TRBV12-4,TRBJ2-7,TRBD2,TGTGCCAGCAGTTCCCTCCTAGCGGGGGAGGACGAGCAGTACTTC,CASSSLLAGEDEQYF
once,TRBV19,TRBJ2-2,NA,TGTGCCAGTACCTCCGGGCCCGTGAGGACCGGGGAGCTGTTTTTT,CASTSGPVRTGELFF
NA,TRBV20-1,TRBJ2-1,NA,TGCAGTGCTAGGGATCCGGGGGCGCATTACAATGAGCAGTTCTTC,CSARDPGAHYNEQFF
NA,TRBV5-1,TRBJ2-5,NA,TGCGCCAGCAGCTTGGGAACCGGCGAGACCCAGTACTTC,CASSLGTGETQYF
NA,TRBV30,TRBJ2-5,TRBD1,TGTGCCTGGAGTCGGACAGGGGGACAAGAGACCCAGTACTTC,CAWSRTGGQETQYF